Listed below are T cell receptor beta chains from one sample, sequenced in a study of CD8 T cells in Susac syndrome. TCRdb fed the immunoSEQ multiplex PCR reads into MiXCR, producing one record per CDR3 protein. Of more than 65,000 distinct CDR3 sequences in the sample, 85% to 95% were seen once. The specimen was CD8+ T cells from PBMCs. These receptor sequences come from a human donor in good health. Both conserved end residues are part of each CDR3. D genes are given only for firm matches. The size of a clone is reported for some rows only, either as once, few or many, or as a class for expanded clones.

J gene: TRBJ1-5; V gene: TRBV29-1; clone size: NA; D gene: NA; CDR3 protein: CSVPAPGNQPQHF; CDR3 DNA: TGCAGCGTTCCCGCCCCGGGCAATCAGCCCCAGCATTTT
J gene: TRBJ2-1; V gene: TRBV4-1; clone size: NA; D gene: TRBD2; CDR3 protein: CASSQASGGVTQFF; CDR3 DNA: TGCGCCAGCAGCCAAGCGAGCGGGGGGGTGACTCAGTTCTTC
J gene: TRBJ2-3; V gene: TRBV6-5; clone size: NA; D gene: NA; CDR3 protein: CASSYKEIDTQYF; CDR3 DNA: TGTGCCAGCAGTTACAAGGAGATAGATACGCAGTATTTT
J gene: TRBJ1-1; V gene: TRBV4-1; clone size: NA; D gene: TRBD1; CDR3 protein: CASSQARQGEEAFF; CDR3 DNA: TGCGCCAGCAGCCAAGCCCGACAGGGAGAAGAAGCTTTCTTT
J gene: TRBJ2-7; V gene: TRBV30; clone size: NA; D gene: NA; CDR3 protein: CAWSPSFGYEQYF; CDR3 DNA: TGTGCCTGGAGTCCTAGCTTCGGTTACGAGCAGTACTTC
J gene: TRBJ2-1; V gene: TRBV19; clone size: few; D gene: TRBD2; CDR3 protein: CASSMVAGDNEQFF; CDR3 DNA: TGTGCCAGTAGTATGGTAGCGGGGGACAATGAGCAGTTCTTC
J gene: TRBJ2-3; V gene: TRBV13; clone size: NA; D gene: NA; CDR3 protein: CASSFWDPVTDTQYF; CDR3 DNA: TGTGCCAGCAGCTTCTGGGACCCTGTGACAGATACGCAGTATTTT
J gene: TRBJ1-1; V gene: TRBV13; clone size: NA; D gene: TRBD1; CDR3 protein: CASSLEEGAGTEAFF; CDR3 DNA: TGTGCCAGCAGCTTAGAAGAGGGGGCGGGCACTGAAGCTTTCTTT
J gene: TRBJ2-2; V gene: TRBV19; clone size: NA; D gene: NA; CDR3 protein: CASRTPPAGELFF; CDR3 DNA: TGTGCCAGTAGGACCCCCCCAGCCGGGGAGCTGTTTTTT
J gene: TRBJ1-5; V gene: TRBV15; clone size: NA; D gene: NA; CDR3 protein: CATSTSRGLNQPQHF; CDR3 DNA: TGTGCCACCAGCACTTCGCGGGGACTCAATCAGCCCCAGCATTTT
J gene: TRBJ2-5; V gene: TRBV7-6; clone size: NA; D gene: TRBD2; CDR3 protein: CASSSHVPGVAGTETQYF; CDR3 DNA: TGTGCCAGCAGCTCCCACGTGCCGGGGGTAGCGGGGACCGAGACCCAGTACTTC
J gene: TRBJ2-7; V gene: TRBV30; clone size: NA; D gene: NA; CDR3 protein: CAWSGGVEQYF; CDR3 DNA: TGTGCCTGGAGTGGGGGGGTCGAGCAGTACTTC
J gene: TRBJ1-1; V gene: TRBV28; clone size: NA; D gene: NA; CDR3 protein: CASTPGSGPNTEAFF; CDR3 DNA: TGTGCCAGCACCCCTGGCTCGGGACCCAACACTGAAGCTTTCTTT
J gene: TRBJ2-2; V gene: TRBV28; clone size: NA; D gene: NA; CDR3 protein: CASSSGQNTGELFF; CDR3 DNA: TGTGCCAGCAGTTCGGGACAGAACACCGGGGAGCTGTTTTTT
J gene: TRBJ2-2; V gene: TRBV2; clone size: NA; D gene: TRBD2; CDR3 protein: CASSEQGSGGTNTGELFF; CDR3 DNA: TGTGCCAGCAGTGAACAAGGGAGCGGGGGAACGAACACCGGGGAGCTGTTTTTT
J gene: TRBJ2-7; V gene: TRBV3-1; clone size: NA; D gene: NA; CDR3 protein: CASSQFRAYEQYF; CDR3 DNA: TGTGCCAGCAGTCAGTTCAGGGCCTACGAGCAGTACTTC
J gene: TRBJ1-2; V gene: TRBV6-5; clone size: NA; D gene: NA; CDR3 protein: CASVDSLYGYTF; CDR3 DNA: TGTGCCAGCGTCGACAGTCTCTATGGCTACACCTTC
J gene: TRBJ1-6; V gene: TRBV27; clone size: NA; D gene: NA; CDR3 protein: CASSGTAGLLLGSPLHF; CDR3 DNA: TGTGCCAGCAGTGGGACGGCGGGACTGCTTTTAGGGTCACCCCTCCACTTT
J gene: TRBJ2-5; V gene: TRBV4-1; clone size: NA; D gene: NA; CDR3 protein: CASSQGPGGETQYF; CDR3 DNA: TGCGCCAGCAGCCAAGGACCAGGCGGGGAGACCCAGTACTTC
J gene: TRBJ2-1; V gene: TRBV9; clone size: NA; D gene: TRBD2; CDR3 protein: CASSVWTSNEQFF; CDR3 DNA: TGTGCCAGCAGCGTATGGACTAGCAATGAGCAGTTCTTC
J gene: TRBJ2-5; V gene: TRBV10-3; clone size: NA; D gene: NA; CDR3 protein: CAISERGSGVETQYF; CDR3 DNA: TGTGCCATCAGTGAGAGGGGTTCGGGCGTCGAGACCCAGTACTTC
J gene: TRBJ2-2; V gene: TRBV4-3; clone size: NA; D gene: NA; CDR3 protein: CASSSEADTGELFF; CDR3 DNA: TGCGCCAGCAGCTCAGAAGCAGACACCGGGGAGCTGTTTTTT
J gene: TRBJ2-1; V gene: TRBV7-9; clone size: once; D gene: NA; CDR3 protein: CASSLMNNEQFF; CDR3 DNA: TGTGCCAGCAGCTTAATGAACAATGAGCAGTTCTTC
J gene: TRBJ2-1; V gene: TRBV6-5; clone size: NA; D gene: TRBD1; CDR3 protein: CASSSGGQVQFF; CDR3 DNA: TGTGCCAGCAGTTCAGGGGGACAGGTTCAGTTCTTC
J gene: TRBJ1-1; V gene: TRBV11-1; clone size: NA; D gene: NA; CDR3 protein: CASSSGRAPETEAFF; CDR3 DNA: TGTGCCAGCAGCTCCGGAAGAGCCCCGGAGACTGAAGCTTTCTTT
J gene: TRBJ2-1; V gene: TRBV9; clone size: NA; D gene: NA; CDR3 protein: CASSVVGGRANEQFF; CDR3 DNA: TGTGCCAGCAGCGTAGTTGGGGGGCGCGCCAATGAGCAGTTCTTC
J gene: TRBJ1-6; V gene: TRBV7-9; clone size: once; D gene: NA; CDR3 protein: CASSADRGNSPLHF; CDR3 DNA: TGTGCCAGCAGCGCAGACCGGGGGAATTCACCCCTCCACTTT